Below, 5 T cell receptor beta chains from the same sample are listed, as sequenced in a study of cytotoxic CD8 clonotypes in ibrutinib-treated CLL. Here immunoSEQ multiplex PCR was the method, and the copy in TCRdb shows in-frame clones only, minus some. The table lists about 140,000 clones, 80% of them singletons, with 7.5% to 8% in the top ten. Source: PBMCs, taken after 36 months of ibrutinib treatment. The receptors stem from a human donor with chronic lymphocytic leukemia.

V usage is TRBV25-1 and J usage is TRBJ1-4, with 7 bases aligning to TRBD1. The V segment lost 10 bases and the J segment 4 bases; nucleotides outside the gene matches: 9. Germline V gives CDR1 MGHDK, CDR2 SYGVNS. The CDR3 length is 14 residues. CDR3 protein: CATSRGQINEKLFF. The CDR3 nucleotides read TGTGCCACCTCGCGGGGACAGATTAATGAAAAACTGTTTTTT. Full variable domain (rest looked up from reference TRBV25-1 and TRBJ1-4): EADIYQTPRYLVIGTGKKITLECSQTMGHDKMYWYQQDPGMELHLIHYSYGVNSTEKGDLSSESTVSRIRTEHFPLTLESARPSHTSQYLCATSRGQINEKLFFGSGTQLSVL.

The chain combines TRBV9 with TRBJ1-1; TRBD1 is a possible D gene (5 bases). The V gene's germline CDR1 is SGDLS and CDR2 YYNGEE. Trimming pared 4 bases from V and 1 base from J, leaving 11 bases between. CDR3 length: 14 residues. The chain's CDR3 is CASSFRGPNTEAFF. In DNA, the CDR3 is TGTGCCAGCAGCTTCCGGGGCCCGAACACTGAAGCTTTCTTT.

This clone was seen once. The chain is built from TRBV7-2 and TRBJ2-7, with TRBD2 matching over 7 bases. Germline V lookup: CDR1 SGHTA, CDR2 FQGNSA. V shed 4 bases, J shed 3 bases, and the junction held 6 bases outside the gene matches. There are 14 residues in the CDR3. As DNA, the CDR3 is TGTGCCAGCAGCTCTGAACCGGGAGGCTACGAGCAGTACTTC. It specifies CASSSEPGGYEQYF. The variable domain in full, completed from reference TRBV7-2 and TRBJ2-7, reads GAGVSQSPSNKVTEKGKDVELRCDPISGHTALYWYRQSLGQGLEFLIYFQGNSAPDKSGLPSDRFSAERTGGSVSTLTIQRTQQEDSAVYLCASSSEPGGYEQYFGPGTRLTVT.

This clone was counted between two and nine times. The V call is TRBV6-6, the J call TRBJ2-1; TRBD2 matches 11 bases. CDR1 is MNHNY, CDR2 SVGAGI, per germline (reference sequence). The V and J ends lost 0 bases and 10 bases, in that order; junction bases with no gene match: 5. The CDR3 totals 15 residues. The CDR3 DNA reads TGTGCCAGCAGTTACTCTAGCGGGAGGGCCGGGGAGCAGTTCTTC. Encoded protein: CASSYSSGRAGEQFF.

In regard to this clone: The same CDR3 also results from other DNA sequences found in this sample. The V and J genes are TRBV5-1 and TRBJ2-7; no definite D call. There are 12 residues in the CDR3. V was pared by 5 bases and J by 3 bases, with 9 bases between. Germline V lookup: CDR1 SGHRS, CDR2 YFSETQ. This chain's CDR3 is CASSFRGYEQYF. The CDR3 DNA reads as TGCGCCAGCAGTTTTCGAGGCTACGAGCAGTACTTC.